One and the same sample provided the 5 T cell receptor beta chains below, sequenced in a study of Ad26.COV2.S vaccination and SARS-CoV-2 variants. Using immunoSEQ multiplex PCR, the repertoire was profiled, and TCRdb retains in-frame clones only, with some absent. The data show more than 300,000 clones, just under 85% seen once. Sample treatment: some 20 received Ad26.COV2.S at low or high dose, single or two shots; roughly five received placebo; per-sample allocation not given. After the first vaccine or placebo injection, samples were drawn on day 63. The specimen was peripheral blood, collected in a trial of Ad26.COV2.S vaccine versus placebo. The source is a person between 18 and 59 years old who received the Ad26.COV2.S COVID-19 vaccine or a placebo.

The rearrangement uses TRBV6-2 or TRBV6-3 and TRBJ2-1; D not resolved. V lost 0 bases, J lost 5 bases, and 8 bases lay in between. From germline, CDR1 is MNHEY and CDR2 SVGEGT. The CDR3 length is 14 residues. As DNA, the CDR3 is TGTGCCAGCAGTTACTCTGTGACGGACAATGAGCAGTTCTTC. Translating gives CASSYSVTDNEQFF.

The genes are TRBV28 and TRBJ2-3, with D maybe TRBD1 (5 bases). CDR1 is MDHEN, CDR2 SYDVKM, per germline. With 4 bases removed from V and 4 bases from J, the gap between germline ends came to 15 bases. The CDR3 is 15 residues long. Here the CDR3 reads CASSSPALGADTQYF. CDR3 DNA sequence: TGTGCCAGCAGTTCCCCAGCTCTAGGGGCAGATACGCAGTATTTT.

This clone was found once. This chain links TRBV30 with TRBJ1-6; D not certain. The CDR3 is 13 amino acids. Per the germline V gene, CDR1 is GTSNPN and CDR2 is SVGIG (reference sequence). CDR3 nucleotide sequence: TGTGCGTCGCGGGGAGCCTATAATTCACCCCTCCACTTT. It is translated as CASRGAYNSPLHF.

The gene calls are TRBV5-1 and TRBJ2-1; D possibly corresponds to TRBD1 (6 bases). This CDR3 has 15 residues. CDR1 SGHRS and CDR2 YFSETQ come from the germline V gene. Trimming removed 1 base from V and 6 bases from J, with 14 bases in between. This chain's CDR3 is CASSLWVEGGNEQFF. The CDR3 bases are TGCGCCAGCAGCTTGTGGGTGGAAGGGGGCAATGAGCAGTTCTTC.

The gene calls are TRBV14 and TRBJ2-1; D possibly corresponds to TRBD2 (6 bases). The CDR3 is 15 amino acids. CDR1 is SGHDN, CDR2 FVKESK, per germline. V lost 4 bases and J lost 9, with 19 bases in between. This CDR3 is CASSLQPGDHGEQFF. The DNA for the CDR3 is TGTGCCAGCAGCCTACAGCCGGGGGACCATGGTGAGCAGTTCTTC.